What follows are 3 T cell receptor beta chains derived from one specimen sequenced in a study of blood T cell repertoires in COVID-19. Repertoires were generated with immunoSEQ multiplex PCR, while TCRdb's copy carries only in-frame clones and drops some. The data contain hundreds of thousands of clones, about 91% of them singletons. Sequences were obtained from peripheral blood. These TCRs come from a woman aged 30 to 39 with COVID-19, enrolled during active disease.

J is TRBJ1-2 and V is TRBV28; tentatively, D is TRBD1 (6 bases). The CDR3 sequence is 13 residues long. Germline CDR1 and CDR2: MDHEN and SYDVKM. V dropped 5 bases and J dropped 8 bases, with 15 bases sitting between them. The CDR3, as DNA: TGTGCCAGCAGTACAGGGATAGCGAGGGGCTACACCTTC. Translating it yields CASSTGIARGYTF.

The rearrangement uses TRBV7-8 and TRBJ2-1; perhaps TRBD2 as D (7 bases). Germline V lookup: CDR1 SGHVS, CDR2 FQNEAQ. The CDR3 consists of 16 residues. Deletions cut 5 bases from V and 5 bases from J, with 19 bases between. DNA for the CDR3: TGTGCCAGCAGCCGAAGGGTACGGGGGGACAACAATGAGCAGTTCTTC. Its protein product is CASSRRVRGDNNEQFF.

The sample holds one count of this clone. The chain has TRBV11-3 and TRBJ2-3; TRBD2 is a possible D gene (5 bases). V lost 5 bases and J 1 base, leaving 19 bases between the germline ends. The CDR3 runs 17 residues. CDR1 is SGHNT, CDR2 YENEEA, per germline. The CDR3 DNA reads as TGTGCCAGCAGCCCCGACCTCGGACTGTCTGGCACAGATACGCAGTATTTT. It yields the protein CASSPDLGLSGTDTQYF. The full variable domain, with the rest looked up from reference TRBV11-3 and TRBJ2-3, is EAGVVQSPRYKIIEKKQPVAFWCNPISGHNTLYWYLQNLGQGPELLIRYENEEAVDDSQLPKDRFSAERLKGVDSTLKIQPAELGDSAVYLCASSPDLGLSGTDTQYFGPGTRLTVL.